A selection of T cell receptor beta chains follows, all from one sample in a study of T cells in tumors after PD-1 blockade. Libraries were prepared by immunoSEQ multiplex PCR; TCRdb keeps only in-frame clonotypes and omits some of them. The sample records some 8,200 clones, around three fifths being singletons. The sample consisted of tumor tissue, taken after anti-PD-1 treatment. The receptors originated from a human donor with basal cell carcinoma. Both conserved end residues are part of each CDR3. The D gene is left open where the match is weak.

D gene: .; V gene: TRBV10-1; J gene: TRBJ1-3; CDR3 protein: CASSCGQGNTIYF
D gene: TRBD1; V gene: TRBV4-2; J gene: TRBJ1-4; CDR3 protein: CASSQGVNEKLFF
D gene: .; V gene: TRBV5-6; J gene: TRBJ2-7; CDR3 protein: CASSPTDSSYEQYF
D gene: TRBD1; V gene: TRBV30; J gene: TRBJ1-5; CDR3 protein: CAWSEGTVHPQHF
D gene: .; V gene: TRBV10-2; J gene: TRBJ2-7; CDR3 protein: CASSTIRNRSMHEQYF
D gene: TRBD1; V gene: TRBV6-6; J gene: TRBJ1-4; CDR3 protein: CASSYSPGQGFEKLFF
D gene: .; V gene: TRBV14; J gene: TRBJ2-1; CDR3 protein: CASSPRGAPLDEQFF
D gene: .; V gene: TRBV19; J gene: TRBJ2-3; CDR3 protein: CASSRTSSTDTQYF
D gene: .; V gene: TRBV9; J gene: TRBJ1-1; CDR3 protein: CASSVAPTLNTEAFF
D gene: .; V gene: TRBV14; J gene: TRBJ1-2; CDR3 protein: CASSPGSSPHGYTF
D gene: .; V gene: TRBV2; J gene: TRBJ1-1; CDR3 protein: CASSVDGNTEAFF
D gene: .; V gene: TRBV5-1; J gene: TRBJ2-1; CDR3 protein: CASSLAGSNSYNEQFF
D gene: TRBD1; V gene: TRBV10-2; J gene: TRBJ1-6; CDR3 protein: CASNLQGAYSPLHF
D gene: .; V gene: TRBV18; J gene: TRBJ1-1; CDR3 protein: CASSRTVNTEAFF
D gene: TRBD1; V gene: TRBV7-2; J gene: TRBJ1-6; CDR3 protein: CASSAPGGFGNSPLHF
D gene: .; V gene: TRBV30; J gene: TRBJ1-3; CDR3 protein: CAWRAYSNSGNTIYF
D gene: .; V gene: TRBV5-1; J gene: TRBJ2-7; CDR3 protein: CASSLGQLLYEQYF
D gene: .; V gene: TRBV30; J gene: TRBJ2-6; CDR3 protein: CAWSEGSLRGSGANVLTF